This entry lists 18 T cell receptor beta chains sequenced from one sample in a study of T cells in Graves' hyperthyroidism and ophthalmopathy. Template material for amplifying TCR beta CDR3 regions consisted of RNA transcripts. The HTBI primer set drove a first-round RT-PCR of the TCR CDR3. Each CDR3 protein gets one entry after TCRdb re-called the multiplex PCR reads with MiXCR. The sample consists of 350,000 or so distinct CDR3 sequences, approximately 18% of them appearing once. The sample consisted of blood. The receptor set was obtained from a woman aged 40-49 years with Graves' ophthalmopathy.

The chain recombines TRBV10-3 with TRBJ2-7, with a possible D match to TRBD1 (6 bases). Germline values: CDR1 ENHRY, CDR2 SYGVKD. The CDR3 runs to 13 residues. Trimming removed 4 bases from V and 6 bases from J, with 13 bases in between. CDR3 region: CAISGFTGREQYF. The CDR3 nucleotides read TGTGCCATCAGTGGCTTCACAGGGCGCGAGCAGTACTTC.

This clonotype was counted at least ten times. At one boundary the junction diverges from the germline segment, which might be a read error. The rearrangement links TRBV6-4 to TRBJ1-1; D is possibly TRBD1 (6 bases). The germline gives CDR1 MRHNA, CDR2 SNTAGT. The CDR3 covers 17 residues. The CDR3 spells CASSDPAYRVSGTEASF. CDR3 bases: TGTGCCAGCAGTGACCCCGCATACAGGGTCTCGGGCACTGAAGCTTCCTTT.

This clonotype has a count of ten or more. This chain joins TRBV2 and TRBJ2-5; 7 bases are shared with TRBD1. This CDR3 comprises 15 residues. V shed 6 bases and J 5 bases; nucleotides not matched to a gene: 12. The germline CDR1 and CDR2 sequences are SNHLY and FYNNEI. CDR3: CASRGPGQIHETQYF. CDR3 nucleotide sequence: TGTGCCAGCAGGGGACCGGGACAGATTCATGAGACCCAGTACTTC.

This clonotype occurred many times. The chain recombines TRBV15 with TRBJ1-4; 7 nucleotides align to TRBD1. CDR1 is LNHNV and CDR2 is YYDKDF in the germline V gene (reference sequence). This CDR3 has 15 amino acids. J lost 8 bases, V lost 3 bases, and 9 bases had no gene match. The CDR3 DNA sequence: TGTGCCACCAGCAGCAAACAGGGGTTTGGAGAAAAACTGTTTTTT. Translating it yields CATSSKQGFGEKLFF.

This clonotype was counted ten times or more. The DNA for the CDR3 is TGTGCCAGCAGCTTAGATCTGAGGGGGTCCCAAGAGACCCAGTACTTC. It yields the protein CASSLDLRGSQETQYF. The chain is built from TRBV11-2 and TRBJ2-5; possible D gene TRBD1, 6 bases. Between the trimmed V and J ends, which lost 0 bases and 1 base, there was a span of 12 bases. Germline V gives CDR1 SGHAT, CDR2 FQNNGV. The CDR3 has 16 residues. Looking up the rest from reference TRBV11-2 and TRBJ2-5 gives the full variable domain: EAGVAQSPRYKIIEKRQSVAFWCNPISGHATLYWYQQILGQGPKLLIQFQNNGVVDDSQLPKDRFSAERLKGVDSTLKIQPAKLEDSAVYLCASSLDLRGSQETQYFGPGTRLLVL.

This clonotype has ten or more counts. J is TRBJ2-5 and V is TRBV6-5, with TRBD2 matching 7 bases. This CDR3 has 18 amino acids. V shed 5 bases, J shed 5 bases, and the junction held 20 bases outside the gene matches. CDR1 is MNHEY and CDR2 is SVGAGI in the germline V gene. CDR3 DNA sequence: TGTGCCAGCAGTCCCCCCGCCTCGGGAGGATTTCCCACGGAGACCCAGTACTTC. Translated, it gives CASSPPASGGFPTETQYF.

This clonotype has a handful of counts. The chain uses TRBV6-2 or TRBV6-3 and TRBJ1-1; D gene unclear. The CDR3 consists of 15 residues. From germline, CDR1 is MNHEY and CDR2 SVGEGT. V gave up 4 bases and J gave up 0 bases, with 12 bases separating them. CDR3 sequence: CASSSRDIMNTEAFF. The CDR3 DNA is TGTGCCAGCAGTTCCCGGGATATTATGAACACTGAAGCTTTCTTT.

This clonotype has ten or more counts. As DNA, the CDR3 is TGTGCCAGCAGTTCAACCGCGGGACAAGCCTCTGGCTACACCTTC. This codes for CASSSTAGQASGYTF. V usage is TRBV28 and J usage is TRBJ1-2; D is possibly TRBD1 (6 bases). Trimming took off 4 bases at V and 7 bases at J, with 19 bases between the two ends. Germline V lookup: CDR1 MDHEN, CDR2 SYDVKM. The CDR3 length is 15 residues.

The chain recombines TRBV12-3 or TRBV12-4 with TRBJ2-7; D may be TRBD1 (5 bases). Trimming cost V 0 bases and J 3 bases, with 12 bases left between them. The CDR3 consists of 15 residues. The CDR3 is CASSLADTQDYEQYF. In nucleotides, the CDR3 is TGTGCCAGCAGTTTAGCGGACACCCAGGACTACGAGCAGTACTTC.

J is TRBJ1-1 and V is TRBV12-3 or TRBV12-4; D is possibly TRBD1 (5 bases). V lost 6 bases, J lost 5 bases, and 13 bases lay in between. The CDR3 contains 13 residues. In DNA, the CDR3 is TGTGCCAGCAGAGCAGGGCGACGAACTGAAGCTTTCTTT. Protein product: CASRAGRRTEAFF.

V and J are TRBV7-2 and TRBJ1-2; 8 bases are shared with TRBD1. Per germline, CDR1 SGHTA and CDR2 FQGNSA. The length of the CDR3 is 15 residues. V shed 0 bases and J 7 bases; nucleotides not matched to a gene: 7. The CDR3 bases are TGTGCCAGCAGCTTAGCGGACAGGGTTATTGGTGGCTACACCTTC. It is translated as CASSLADRVIGGYTF.

This clonotype was observed at least ten times. The chain links TRBV6-2 or TRBV6-3 to TRBJ2-7, with 7 bases that match TRBD1. CDR3 size: 14 residues. Germline trimming cut 5 bases from V and 2 bases from J; bases unmatched to any gene: 6. Germline CDR1 reads MNHEY; CDR2 reads SVGEGT. CDR3 sequence (DNA): TGTGCCAGCAGTAAGAGGGACAGTCCCTACGAGCAGTACTTC. Translating gives CASSKRDSPYEQYF.

In its sample, this clonotype was seen many times. The rearrangement uses TRBV3-1 and TRBJ2-5; no reliable D call. This CDR3 region has 14 residues. The germline V gene has CDR1 LGHDT and CDR2 YNNKEL (reference sequence). Trimming shortened V by 0 bases and J by 2 bases, and 7 bases separated the two germline ends. The CDR3 sequence: CASSQDLRQETQYF. The CDR3 DNA reads as TGTGCCAGCAGCCAAGATTTACGGCAAGAGACCCAGTACTTC.

CDR3 DNA: TGTGCCAGCAGCTTAGATGGGGAGATAACCGAAGAGACCCAGTACTTC. Protein: CASSLDGEITEETQYF. The V call is TRBV7-8, the J call TRBJ2-5; possible D gene TRBD2, 5 bases. Germline V CDR1 and CDR2: SGHVS, FQNEAQ. Trimming left V 1 base short and J 3 bases short, with 15 bases between. The CDR3 sequence is 16 residues long.

A word on this clonotype: A much larger clone differs from this one at a single base, so this may be a read error. The chain recombines TRBV10-3 with TRBJ2-7, with 11 nucleotides matching TRBD2. The CDR3 is 19 residues long. Germline V gene sequence: CDR1 ENHRY, CDR2 SYGVKD. The V gene end was trimmed by 0 bases and the J gene end by 0 bases; junction bases not matched to a gene: 10. The CDR3 loop reads CAISESTLLAGEISYEQYF. Written as DNA, the CDR3 is TGTGCCATCAGTGAGTCCACACTACTAGCGGGAGAGATCTCCTACGAGCAGTACTTC.

This clonotype was seen repeatedly, ten times or more. V is TRBV28 and J is TRBJ2-7; possibly TRBD1 for D (6 bases). Trimming left V 3 bases short and J 1 base short, with 22 bases between. The CDR3 contains 18 residues. Germline V gene sequence: CDR1 MDHEN, CDR2 SYDVKM. In DNA, the CDR3 is TGTGCCAGCAGTTTCCCCCCCTCCGGGACAATAACATCCTACGAGCAGTACTTC. Translating it yields CASSFPPSGTITSYEQYF.

This clonotype was observed many times. The genes are TRBV5-1 and TRBJ1-1, with 12 bases matching TRBD1. Germline assignment: CDR1 SGHRS and CDR2 YFSETQ. Losses at the gene ends were 4 bases for V and 5 bases for J; bases not matched to a gene: 12. The CDR3 is 17 amino acids. The CDR3: CASSLQTGTGGRTEAFF. As DNA, the CDR3 is TGCGCCAGCAGCCTTCAGACCGGGACAGGGGGCCGAACTGAAGCTTTCTTT.

There are many counts of this clonotype. The germline gene is not matched at one end of the junction; a read error may be the cause. The chain combines TRBV4-2 with TRBJ1-2; D unresolved. The germline gives CDR1 LGHNA, CDR2 YNFKEQ. The CDR3 runs to 13 residues. CDR3 nucleotide sequence: TGCGCCAGCAGCCAAGATCGGGGCTATGGCTACACCTTC. As protein: CASSQDRGYGYTF.